This passage covers 9 T cell receptor beta chains from one sample sequenced in a study of blood T cell repertoires in COVID-19 (dated by TCRdb to 2018 to 2021). Libraries were constructed by the immunoSEQ multiplex PCR assay. The source is immuneACCESS, and TCRdb retained only in-frame sequences with V and J called. Part of the clones is not carried over; for the studies checked, unresolved V genes explain less than half of this, and the remainder is unexplained. This sample is represented by about 120,000 clones; more than 75% of them were singletons. Of the sample, roughly 3.7% is held by the ten largest clones. The sample taken for sequencing was peripheral blood. The receptors derive from a man aged 45-65 years with active COVID-19.

The CDR3 loop is CASSLTGNSYNEQFF. The CDR3 nucleotides read TGTGCCAGCAGCTTGACAGGGAATTCCTACAATGAGCAGTTCTTC. This rearrangement joins TRBV5-4 to TRBJ2-1, with D possibly matching TRBD1 (6 bases). Trimming cost V 1 base and J 1 base, with 9 bases left between them. Germline V gene lookup returns CDR1 SGHNT and CDR2 YYREEE (reference sequence). CDR3 size: 15 residues.

This rearrangement joins TRBV3-1 (or the pseudogene TRBV3-2) to TRBJ2-6; D perhaps matches TRBD2 (6 bases). CDR1 is LGHDT and CDR2 is YNNKEL in the germline V gene (reference sequence). Trimming removed 7 bases at V and 0 bases at J, with 13 bases between. The CDR3 spans 16 residues. CDR3 bases: TGTGCCAGCACCCTGGAGGGCGCCTCTGGGGCCAACGTCCTGACTTTC. This gives the protein CASTLEGASGANVLTF.

The rearrangement joins TRBV4-1 to TRBJ2-7, with unresolved D. The CDR3 is 13 residues long. V lost 0 bases, J lost 12 bases, and 15 bases lay in between. In germline, CDR1 is MGHRA, CDR2 YSYEKL. This CDR3 is CASSQDLLTVRYF. For the CDR3, the DNA is TGCGCCAGCAGCCAAGATCTTTTAACAGTACGGTACTTC.

The chain links TRBV27 to TRBJ2-5; a weak D match, TRBD1 (5 bases). The V end lost 5 bases, the J end lost 6 bases, and 19 bases lay between the germline ends. The germline gives CDR1 MNHEY, CDR2 SMNVEV (reference sequence). The CDR3 has 15 residues. The CDR3 bases are TGTGCCAGCAGTCCGCAGGGTAATCTTGGGAAGACCCAGTACTTC. Its translation is CASSPQGNLGKTQYF.

This chain joins TRBV5-1 and TRBJ2-3; D is unresolved. This CDR3 spans 15 amino acids. V dropped 0 bases and J dropped 1 base, with 9 bases sitting between them. From germline, CDR1 is SGHRS and CDR2 YFSETQ. DNA for the CDR3: TGCGCCAGCAGCTTGGCAGGTCTGGGCACAGATACGCAGTATTTT. Translation gives CASSLAGLGTDTQYF. Combining the CDR3 with reference TRBV5-1 and TRBJ2-3 gives the whole variable domain KAGVTQTPRYLIKTRGQQVTLSCSPISGHRSVSWYQQTPGQGLQFLFEYFSETQRNKGNFPGRFSGRQFSNSRSEMNVSTLELGDSALYLCASSLAGLGTDTQYFGPGTRLTVL.

This chain uses TRBV7-9 with TRBJ1-1; 10 nucleotides agree with TRBD1. V was clipped by 5 bases and J by 4 bases; unmatched bases: 4. CDR3 length: 14 amino acids. In germline, CDR1 is SEHNR, CDR2 FQNEAQ (reference sequence). CDR3 in amino acids: CASSRGQGSTEAFF. CDR3 nucleotide sequence: TGTGCCAGCAGCCGGGGACAGGGGAGCACTGAAGCTTTCTTT. The variable domain in full, with the rest retrieved from reference TRBV7-9 and TRBJ1-1, is DTGVSQNPRHKITKRGQNVTFRCDPISEHNRLYWYRQTLGQGPEFLTYFQNEAQLEKSRLLSDRFSAERPKGSFSTLEIQRTEQGDSAMYLCASSRGQGSTEAFFGQGTRLTVV.

The chain has TRBV7-9 and TRBJ1-2; 8 nucleotides align to TRBD1. Per germline, CDR1 SEHNR and CDR2 FQNEAQ (reference sequence). V lost 1 base to trimming and J lost 8 bases; unmatched junction nucleotides: 6. There are 14 residues in the CDR3. CDR3 in DNA: TGTGCCAGCAGCTTAGAGGGACAGGTCGTCGGCTACACCTTC. Translating gives CASSLEGQVVGYTF.

This sequence joins TRBV7-9 and TRBJ2-2; 9 bases line up with TRBD1. CDR3 length equals 14 residues. The trim removed 8 bases at V and 5 bases at J, leaving 6 bases unmatched. CDR1 SEHNR and CDR2 FQNEAQ come from the germline V gene (reference sequence). The CDR3 DNA is TGTGCCAGCCGTGGGACAGGGCGGACCGGGGAGCTGTTTTTT. Amino acid sequence: CASRGTGRTGELFF.

V and J are TRBV6-6 and TRBJ2-1, with 9 bases fitting TRBD1. CDR1 and CDR2 from the germline V gene are MNHNY and SVGAGI (reference sequence). With 5 bases clipped from V and 4 bases from J, the junction kept 6 bases outside the gene matches. This CDR3 comprises 15 residues. In nucleotides, the CDR3 is TGTGCCAGCAGTCCCGGGACAGGGCATTACAATGAGCAGTTCTTC. Protein sequence: CASSPGTGHYNEQFF.